These 6 T cell receptor beta chains were all obtained from the same sample, sequenced in a study of shared clonotypes between healthy human individuals. Data came from immunoSEQ multiplex PCR; TCRdb stores just in-frame clones and leaves some out. This table holds about 2.3 million clones, approximately 93% found once. Sequencing input: naive CD4+ T cells from PBMCs. Sample subset: CD45RA+ positively selected. The source is a man aged 18-30 years in good health. Some clones in this sample may be carry-over from other donors' samples.

As for this clone: Compared with germline, one end of the junction differs, possibly owing to a read error. This CDR3 is also generated by other DNA sequences in the sample. V usage is TRBV5-1 and J usage is TRBJ2-5, with D tentatively TRBD2 (7 bases). Looked up from germline, CDR1 is SGHRS and CDR2 is YFSETQ. CDR3 length: 15 amino acids. CDR3 bases: TGCGCCAGCACCTTAGGGGGAGGGCCGGGAGAGACCCAATACTTC. Translation gives CASTLGGGPGETQYF.

Of note for this clone: Distinct nucleotide sequences in the sample also encode this CDR3. The chain has TRBV5-1 and TRBJ2-5; TRBD1 matches at 7 bases. This CDR3 is 14 amino acids long. In germline, CDR1 is SGHRS, CDR2 YFSETQ. V shed 2 bases, J shed 2 bases, and the junction held 3 bases outside the gene matches. The CDR3 bases are TGCGCCAGCAGCTTTGGGACAGCACAAGAGACCCAGTACTTC. Translation gives CASSFGTAQETQYF.

The chain recombines TRBV7-7 with TRBJ2-2, with D perhaps TRBD2 (6 bases). Germline V lookup: CDR1 SSHAT, CDR2 FNYEAQ (reference sequence). V dropped 6 bases and J dropped 3 bases, with 11 bases sitting between them. This CDR3 spans 14 amino acids. Here the CDR3 reads CASRTRRDTGELFF. The CDR3 bases are TGTGCCAGCAGGACTAGACGGGACACCGGGGAGCTGTTTTTT.

This clone was seen once. The V and J genes are TRBV7-2 and TRBJ2-1; 8 bases map to TRBD2. The CDR3 extends over 16 amino acids. Per the germline V gene, CDR1 is SGHTA and CDR2 is FQGNSA. The V segment lost 4 bases and the J segment 7 bases; nucleotides outside the gene matches: 12. CDR3 sequence (DNA): TGTGCCAGCAGCTCCCTCTATAGCGGGACTCGTAATGAGCAGTTCTTC. Encoded protein: CASSSLYSGTRNEQFF. The full variable domain, with the rest looked up from reference TRBV7-2 and TRBJ2-1, is GAGVSQSPSNKVTEKGKDVELRCDPISGHTALYWYRQSLGQGLEFLIYFQGNSAPDKSGLPSDRFSAERTGGSVSTLTIQRTQQEDSAVYLCASSSLYSGTRNEQFFGPGTRLTVL.

This chain joins TRBV2 and TRBJ2-5; D may be TRBD1 or TRBD2 (6 bases each). The CDR3 runs 15 residues. V lost 6 bases to trimming and J lost 4 bases, with 18 bases between them. The germline V gene has CDR1 SNHLY and CDR2 FYNNEI. Here the CDR3 DNA reads TGTGCCAGCAGCGGAACCCCCAGGGGAGGAGAGACCCAGTACTTC. Translation gives CASSGTPRGGETQYF.

The rearrangement uses TRBV7-3 and TRBJ2-1; 8 bases match TRBD1. The CDR3 runs to 14 residues. Looked up from germline, CDR1 is SGHTA and CDR2 is FQGTGA. Trimming took 4 bases from V and 7 from J; bases not matched to a gene: 6. This CDR3 is CASSSRGLWNEQFF. In DNA form, the CDR3 reads TGTGCCAGCAGCTCCAGGGGGCTGTGGAATGAGCAGTTCTTC.